The next 21 T cell receptor beta chains were all read from a single sample in a study of shared clonotypes between healthy human individuals. Assay: immunoSEQ multiplex PCR; the TCRdb copy retains only in-frame clones and omits some. There are millions of clones in the sample; less than 95% occur only once, and about 1.1% lies in the top ten. Cells designated naive CD8 were CD45RO-negative and were positively selected for CCR7, with terminally differentiated effector memory CD45RA+ cells excluded. Sequences were obtained from naive CD8+ T cells sorted from blood. The receptors here all came from a man aged 18-30 years in good health.

The rearrangement links TRBV29-1 to TRBJ1-1; the D gene is possibly TRBD1 (6 bases). The CDR3 is 12 residues long. Trimming took off 7 bases at V and 6 bases at J, with 15 bases between the two ends. CDR1 is SQVTM and CDR2 is ANQGSEA in the germline V gene. The CDR3 sequence: CSAWGAKAEAFF. The CDR3 nucleotides are TGCAGCGCATGGGGGGCAAAGGCTGAAGCTTTCTTT. Supplemented by reference TRBV29-1 and TRBJ1-1, the full variable domain reads SAVISQKPSRDICQRGTSLTIQCQVDSQVTMMFWYRQQPGQSLTLIATANQGSEATYESGFVIDKFPISRPNLTFSTLTVSNMSPEDSSIYLCSAWGAKAEAFFGQGTRLTVV.

Written as DNA, the CDR3 is TGTGCCAGCAGCTTACATCCAGGGTCAGATGAGCAGTTCTTC. It encodes CASSLHPGSDEQFF. The chain employs TRBV5-5 and TRBJ2-1, with D possibly being TRBD1 (5 bases). The germline V and J ends were trimmed by 2 bases and 8 bases, with 14 bases remaining between them. CDR1 is SGHKS and CDR2 is YYEKEE in the germline V gene (reference sequence). The CDR3 sequence is 14 residues long.

The rearrangement uses TRBV4-2 and TRBJ2-1; perhaps TRBD1 as D (9 bases). V was trimmed by 3 bases and J by 6 bases, leaving 21 bases between them. The germline V gene has CDR1 LGHNA and CDR2 YNFKEQ. This CDR3 comprises 17 residues. CDR3 in amino acids: CASSQGAGGQGGNEQFF. CDR3 bases: TGTGCCAGCAGCCAGGGGGCGGGGGGACAGGGAGGCAATGAGCAGTTCTTC.

The V gene is TRBV4-1, the J gene TRBJ1-1, with 7 nucleotides matching TRBD1. Germline V gene lookup returns CDR1 MGHRA and CDR2 YSYEKL. The junction had 10 bases not matched to a gene; V was cut back by 5 bases and J by 4 bases. CDR3 length: 15 residues. CDR3 nucleotide sequence: TGCGCCAGCAGCGTAAGGCCACAGGGGACCACTGAAGCTTTCTTT. Its translation: CASSVRPQGTTEAFF.

A note on this clone: This specimen includes other DNA sequences encoding the same CDR3. The chain recombines TRBV7-6 with TRBJ2-7; no definite D call. V lost 3 bases and J 4 bases, leaving 10 bases between the germline ends. The CDR3 totals 13 residues. Looked up from germline, CDR1 is SGHVS and CDR2 is FNYEAQ. The DNA of the CDR3 is TGTGCCAGCAGCTTTGAAGTGGGTTACGAGCAGTACTTC. Its protein is CASSFEVGYEQYF.

The chain recombines TRBV7-9 with TRBJ2-2; 9 positions agree with TRBD1. The trim removed 4 bases at V and 0 bases at J, leaving 3 bases unmatched. Per the germline V gene, CDR1 is SEHNR and CDR2 is FQNEAQ (reference sequence). The CDR3 consists of 16 residues. CDR3 DNA sequence: TGTGCCAGCAGCTGGGGACAGGGAGCGAACACCGGGGAGCTGTTTTTT. This translates into CASSWGQGANTGELFF.

The chain recombines TRBV6-5 with TRBJ2-2; D is undetermined. The germline gives CDR1 MNHEY, CDR2 SVGAGI. Trimming stripped 2 bases from V and 4 bases from J, with 11 bases between. The CDR3 has 15 amino acids. The CDR3 coding sequence is TGTGCCAGCAGTTACAACAGTATGAGCACCGGGGAGCTGTTTTTT. Amino acid sequence: CASSYNSMSTGELFF.

The chain uses TRBV27 and TRBJ2-5, with 9 nucleotides matching TRBD1. The germline CDR1 and CDR2 sequences are MNHEY and SMNVEV (reference sequence). CDR3 size: 12 residues. Germline trimming cut 6 bases from V and 8 bases from J; bases unmatched to any gene: 4. CDR3 sequence (DNA): TGTGCCAGCAGCCCGGGACAGGGTACCCAGTACTTC. Its translation is CASSPGQGTQYF.

The V call is TRBV6-5, the J call TRBJ1-5; TRBD1 aligns across 7 bases. Trimming at V came to 2 bases and at J to 1 base, leaving 2 bases not matched to a gene. Germline V CDR1 and CDR2: MNHEY, SVGAGI. CDR3 length: 15 amino acids. As DNA, the CDR3 is TGTGCCAGCAGTTACCGGACAGGCAGCAATCAGCCCCAGCATTTT. It encodes CASSYRTGSNQPQHF.

This rearrangement joins TRBV28 to TRBJ1-3, with unresolved D. With 7 bases removed from V and 2 bases from J, the gap between germline ends came to 12 bases. The CDR3 has 14 residues. CDR1 is MDHEN, CDR2 SYDVKM, per germline. CDR3 nucleotides: TGTGCCAGCACAACGCGGGTGGCTGGAAACACCATATATTTT. It translates to CASTTRVAGNTIYF.

With respect to this clone: Different DNA sequences within this sample yield the same CDR3. The rearrangement uses TRBV28 and TRBJ2-7, with 7 positions matching TRBD1. CDR1 and CDR2 from the germline V gene are MDHEN and SYDVKM. The J segment lost 0 bases and the V segment lost 5 bases, leaving 4 bases of the junction unmatched. CDR3 length: 14 amino acids. CDR3 sequence reads: CASSRQGSSYEQYF. As DNA, the CDR3 is TGTGCCAGCAGTCGACAGGGAAGCTCCTACGAGCAGTACTTC.

V is TRBV5-4 and J is TRBJ2-3, with D tentatively TRBD2 (6 bases). Germline V gene sequence: CDR1 SGHNT, CDR2 YYREEE (reference sequence). Trimming removed 7 bases from V and 1 base from J, with 10 bases in between. The CDR3 is made up of 13 amino acids. The CDR3 region has the DNA TGTGCCAGCCGGGGGTATGGCACAGATACGCAGTATTTT. Encoded protein: CASRGYGTDTQYF.

The sample holds one count of this clone. The rearrangement joins TRBV5-1 to TRBJ1-1; D uncertain. V was pared by 4 bases and J by 3 bases, with 16 bases between. The germline CDR1 and CDR2 sequences are SGHRS and YFSETQ. CDR3 length equals 15 residues. CDR3 region: CASSPNTGSDTEAFF. The CDR3 DNA sequence: TGCGCCAGCAGCCCTAATACGGGTTCGGACACTGAAGCTTTCTTT.

The CDR3 is CASSQDAGYSYEQYF. The CDR3 DNA sequence: TGCGCCAGCAGCCAAGATGCCGGGTACTCCTACGAGCAGTACTTC. The chain joins TRBV4-1 to TRBJ2-7, with D unresolved. The CDR3 spans 15 residues. Germline CDR1 MGHRA, CDR2 YSYEKL. V was clipped by 0 bases and J by 0 bases, with 9 bases between them.

The V call is TRBV7-9, the J call TRBJ1-5; D is perhaps TRBD1 (5 bases). Germline V gives CDR1 SEHNR, CDR2 FQNEAQ (reference sequence). V shed 4 bases and J shed 14 bases, with 12 bases lying between them. The CDR3 totals 11 residues. DNA of the CDR3: TGTGCCAGCAGCTCCGGGACGCTCAAGCATTTT. Encoded protein: CASSSGTLKHF.

V is TRBV6-5 and J is TRBJ2-3; 10 nucleotides agree with TRBD1. The CDR3 totals 14 residues. Trimming removed 7 bases from V and 4 bases from J; junction bases left unmatched: 5. Germline loops: CDR1 MNHEY, CDR2 SVGAGI. The CDR3 here is CASTSDRGADTQYF. The CDR3 coding sequence is TGTGCCAGCACCTCGGACAGGGGGGCAGATACGCAGTATTTT.

About this clone: Other DNA sequences in the same sample also yield this CDR3. This chain's CDR3 is CASSLGRGSEQFF. The CDR3 nucleotides read TGTGCCAGCAGCTTAGGGCGGGGGAGTGAGCAGTTCTTC. J is TRBJ2-1 and V is TRBV13; 7 bases align to TRBD2. The CDR3 has 13 amino acids. From germline, CDR1 is PRHDT and CDR2 FYEKMQ (reference sequence). V was pared by 0 bases and J by 9 bases, with 2 bases of the junction left unmatched. Full variable domain (missing parts from reference TRBV13 and TRBJ2-1): AAGVIQSPRHLIKEKRETATLKCYPIPRHDTVYWYQQGPGQDPQFLISFYEKMQSDKGSIPDRFSAQQFSDYHSELNMSSLELGDSALYFCASSLGRGSEQFFGPGTRLTVL.

The chain employs TRBV10-3 and TRBJ1-3; D might be TRBD1 (5 bases). V was clipped by 4 bases and J by 2 bases, with 9 bases between them. CDR3 size: 14 residues. Germline V gives CDR1 ENHRY, CDR2 SYGVKD. The CDR3: CAISGDFTGNTIYF. In DNA form, the CDR3 reads TGTGCCATCAGTGGGGACTTTACTGGAAACACCATATATTTT.

The chain carries TRBV10-1 and TRBJ1-2, with 8 bases fitting TRBD1. The J segment lost 6 bases and the V segment lost 3 bases, leaving 12 bases of the junction unmatched. Germline CDR1 reads WNHNN; CDR2 reads SYGVQD (reference sequence). The CDR3 runs to 16 residues. The CDR3 DNA sequence: TGCGCCAGCAGTGACGGACAGGGAGGTACTGGGGATGGCTACACCTTC. As protein: CASSDGQGGTGDGYTF.

The J gene is TRBJ2-5, the V gene TRBV5-1; tentatively, D is TRBD1 (6 bases). The last part of the DNA fits TRBJ2-7 better; the J call may be wrong. The CDR3 is made up of 15 amino acids. CDR1 SGHRS and CDR2 YFSETQ come from the germline V gene. The chain's CDR3 is CASSTGDTGRDEQYF. In DNA, the CDR3 is TGCGCCAGCAGCACCGGGGACACGGGACGGGACGAGCAGTACTTC.

V usage is TRBV21-1 and J usage is TRBJ1-2. TRBV21-1 is reported as a pseudogene. This CDR3 contains 17 residues. As DNA, the CDR3 is TGTGCCAGCAGCAAAGGGGGACCTTTCAGGGGAGGTTATGGCTACACCTTC. This codes for CASSKGGPFRGGYGYTF.